The rows below give T cell receptor beta chains drawn from one sample of a study of OX40 agonist ivuxolimab in advanced cancers. TCRdb's table, derived via immunoSEQ multiplex PCR, lists solely in-frame clones and lacks some. This table holds about 18,000 clones, 65% to 85% found once. This sample comprised CD4+ or CD8+ T cells sorted from blood, obtained in a trial of the OX40 agonist ivuxolimab. The receptors stem from an adult with an advanced solid tumor such as melanoma, head and neck, liver or kidney cancer. Each CDR3 is given with its conserved first and last residue. A D gene is named only where the DNA matches it firmly. The size of a clone is reported for some rows only, either as once, few or many, or as a class for expanded clones.

d_gene	v_gene	j_gene	abundance	CDR3aa	CDR3nt
.	TRBV19	TRBJ2-5	.	CASSPLTGGEETQYF	TGTGCCAGTAGTCCTCTGACCGGGGGCGAAGAGACCCAGTACTTC
TRBD1	TRBV5-5	TRBJ2-7	.	CASSLAGQGLWEQYF	TGTGCCAGCAGCTTGGCGGGACAGGGTCTGTGGGAGCAGTACTTC
.	TRBV2	TRBJ1-5	.	CASSPLTEDQPQHF	TGTGCCAGCAGTCCACTGACCGAAGATCAGCCCCAGCATTTT
TRBD1	TRBV13	TRBJ2-7	.	CASSLEGANTYEQYF	TGTGCCAGCAGCTTAGAGGGGGCGAATACCTACGAGCAGTACTTC
.	TRBV27	TRBJ2-7	.	CASSMDAPSSGSYEQYF	TGTGCCAGCAGTATGGACGCACCTAGCTCGGGGTCCTACGAGCAGTACTTC
.	TRBV5-4	TRBJ2-3	.	CASSLDRITADTQYF	TGTGCCAGCAGCCTAGACAGGATAACAGCAGATACGCAGTATTTT
.	TRBV6-6	TRBJ1-2	.	CASAGGGNGYTF	TGTGCCAGCGCTGGAGGAGGAAATGGCTACACCTTC
.	TRBV15	TRBJ1-1	few	CATSLNTEAFF	TGTGCCACCTCCCTTAACACTGAAGCTTTCTTT
.	TRBV7-9	TRBJ2-1	once	CASSNRDSDNEQFF	TGTGCCAGCAGCAACCGAGACAGCGACAATGAGCAGTTCTTC
.	TRBV28	TRBJ1-2	.	CASSLREGVRWYGYTF	TGTGCCAGCAGTTTAAGGGAGGGGGTACGTTGGTATGGCTACACCTTC
.	TRBV19	TRBJ1-5	.	CASSNQSRAQHF	TGTGCCAGTAGTAATCAGAGCCGGGCCCAGCATTTT
.	TRBV4-1	TRBJ2-1	.	CASSTSNDNEQFF	TGCGCCAGCAGTACTAGCAATGACAATGAGCAGTTCTTC
.	TRBV7-2	TRBJ1-1	few	CASSTHRVNTEAFF	TGTGCCAGCAGCACCCACAGGGTGAACACTGAAGCTTTCTTT
TRBD2	TRBV7-9	TRBJ2-5	.	CASSLPSGGYQETQYF	TGTGCCAGCAGCTTACCTAGCGGGGGGTACCAAGAGACCCAGTACTTC
.	TRBV4-3	TRBJ2-7	medium-sized	CASSQDWYGTYEQYF	TGCGCCAGCAGCCAAGATTGGTACGGGACCTACGAGCAGTACTTC
.	TRBV6-5	TRBJ2-7	.	CASSYFDEQYF	TGTGCCAGCAGTTACTTTGACGAGCAGTACTTC
TRBD2	TRBV5-5	TRBJ2-3	once	CASSASSGGSTDTQYF	TGTGCCAGCAGCGCTTCTAGCGGGGGGAGCACAGATACGCAGTATTTT
.	TRBV6-5	TRBJ2-7	.	CASSYGQSAYEQYF	TGTGCCAGCAGTTATGGACAAAGCGCCTACGAGCAGTACTTC
.	TRBV6-6	TRBJ2-7	.	CASSYSHDYEQYF	TGTGCCAGCAGTTACTCGCATGACTACGAGCAGTACTTC
.	TRBV9	TRBJ2-5	few	CASSVGSGWGETQYF	TGTGCCAGCAGCGTAGGATCTGGGTGGGGAGAGACCCAGTACTTC